This TCR beta chain was captured in a study of monozygotic twins with inflammatory bowel disease (dated by TCRdb to the late 2010s). About the full investigation: The full study comprised 30 or so monozygotic twin pairs: nine German pairs (four IBD-concordant, five IBD-discordant) and 19 IBD-discordant Danish pairs. Each individual had, on average, about 151 000 unique TCRalpha sequences and 181 000 unique TCRbeta sequences available for analysis. Disease-associated traits were sought mainly through comparisons between IBD patients and their genetically identical healthy co-twins within discordant pairs.

The CDR3 spans 17 residues, from the cysteine through the phenylalanine. The coding DNA is unavailable. Broad study findings and their caveats: Because patients were on differing immunosuppressive treatments, the repertoires may have picked up extra background noise and inter-individual variability. No single strong signal or clonotype linked to IBD turned up in the results, so the idea that one exists was not supported. Fewer clonotypes were shared with other individuals by IBD patients than by healthy twins, most markedly in patients showing signs of disease activity. Distinction between different T cell subtypes could not be achieved in the analysis. Concordant and discordant twins showed no difference in repertoire similarity, possibly because of limited statistical power. IBD patients had lower TCRbeta repertoire diversity, measured by the inverse Simpson index, than their healthy co-twins.

The library was prepared using 5' RACE. Preparation of each TCR library used approximately 4,000 ng of total RNA. For each sample, cDNA synthesis was carried out in eight separate reactions using SMARTScribe reverse transcriptase. During cDNA synthesis, template switching was used to introduce unique molecular identifiers that contained a 6-nucleotide sample barcode. Two nested PCRs of about 15 and 9 cycles amplified the TCRalpha and TCRbeta cDNA, and bead purification followed each PCR. Before amplification, the cDNA was treated with uracil DNA-glycosylase and purified using the QIAquick PCR purification kit. The second PCR added Illumina TruSeq-compatible adapters along with sample-specific barcodes. Library quality and concentration were checked on TapeStation and Qubit, and libraries were pooled at around 4.9 ng each. Sequencing of pooled libraries was carried out on an Illumina HiSeq2500 single-index Rapid Run using 2 x 100 bp reads and custom sequencing primers. In the original analysis: MiGEC version 1.2.6 was used for UMI-based consensus assembly to correct PCR and sequencing errors. MiXCR version 2.1.1 handled V(D)J alignment, clonotype assembly and CDR3 extraction. To normalise gene usage, clonotype sharing and MAIT/NKT TCR abundance, the analysis used the top 1000, 10 000 and 20 000 clonotypes per sample. Diversity was computed as the inverse Simpson index with the vegan R package after downsampling to 27 000 UMIs. Statistical testing used paired Mann-Whitney U tests on the discordant twin pairs and applied Benjamini-Hochberg correction for multiple testing. TCRdb reprocessed the reads and lists each CDR3 protein sequence as a single entry, with no DNA. TCRdb assigned the V and J calls; the authors' analysis was not used. This sample's listing comprises about 380,000 distinct CDR3 sequences. Just over 2.5% of the sample rests with the top ten.

A remark on this clonotype: What this receptor recognizes is not known.

From each donor, an approximately 2.5 ml peripheral blood sample was drawn into PAXgene tubes and stored at -80 degrees C. Without any T cell sorting, total RNA was extracted from whole blood using the PAXgene blood miRNA kit on an automated QIAcube. Deep TCRalpha and TCRbeta repertoire profiling with unique molecular barcoding was performed on peripheral blood of monozygotic twin pairs concordant or discordant for inflammatory bowel disease. Smoking habits were recorded for all twin pairs, and individuals were classified as current, former or never smokers. The sequencing sample was made of blood. The chain joins TRBV21-1 to TRBJ2-4; absent DNA, TCRdb's TRBD2 call cannot be checked. TRBV21-1 is noted as a pseudogene. The clonotype originates from a human donor with ulcerative colitis or Crohn's disease, or a healthy co-twin of an affected twin (not recorded which). The CDR3 region has the sequence CASSKERGQLAKNIQYF.